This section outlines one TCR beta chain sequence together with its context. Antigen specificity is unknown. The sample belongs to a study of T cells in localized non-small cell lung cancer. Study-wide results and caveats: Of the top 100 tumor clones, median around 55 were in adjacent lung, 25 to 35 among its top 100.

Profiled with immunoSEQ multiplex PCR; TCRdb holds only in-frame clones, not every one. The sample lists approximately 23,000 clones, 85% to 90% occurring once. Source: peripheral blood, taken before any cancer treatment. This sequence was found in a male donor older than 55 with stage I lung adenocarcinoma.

CDR3 in amino acids: CASSLFSVGASYEQYF. In DNA form, the CDR3 reads TGTGCCAGCAGCTTATTCTCCGTGGGGGCCTCCTACGAGCAGTACTTC. This chain joins TRBV7-2 and TRBJ2-7, with a possible D match to TRBD1 (6 bases). The CDR3 totals 16 residues. Germline V gene sequence: CDR1 SGHTA, CDR2 FQGNSA. The V end lost 2 bases, the J end lost 0 bases, and 14 bases lay between the germline ends.